This TCR beta chain was sequenced during a study of beta chain features in type 1 diabetes. Whole-study context: Taken together, all samples contributed some 98 million examined sorted cells.

Germline V gene sequence: CDR1 SEHNR, CDR2 FQNEAQ (reference sequence). V was shortened by 1 base and J by 15 bases, with 22 bases between the two germline ends. CDR3 size: 15 residues. The study reverse transcribed the entire isolated RNA, so it sequenced expressed TCRB transcripts. Measured with immunoSEQ multiplex PCR; TCRdb has only the in-frame clones, and not every one. The sample holds some 300,000 clones, 8% seen once. This receptor was taken from a woman under 30 in good health. This sequence joins TRBV7-9 and TRBJ1-5; TRBD1 might be the D (6 bases). The material sequenced was central memory CD4+ T cells from blood. DNA of the CDR3: TGTGCCAGCAGCTTAGGAGGACCTCAGGGGTCTCACGTGCATTTT. It translates to CASSLGGPQGSHVHF.